These 26 T cell receptor beta chains came from one sample sequenced in a study of T cell changes during pregnancy in multiple sclerosis. Sequenced by immunoSEQ multiplex PCR; TCRdb stores in-frame clones only, minus some. The data show some 21,000 clones, around 90% seen once. Sample: CD8+ T cells from peripheral blood mononuclear cells, taken in the second trimester of pregnancy. The receptor set was obtained from a female donor in good health, enrolled as a control in a pregnancy study.

In its sample, this clone was seen once. The chain uses TRBV28 and TRBJ1-5; TRBD1 matches at 7 bases. Per germline, CDR1 MDHEN and CDR2 SYDVKM. V lost 5 bases and J lost 5; bases outside the gene matches: 9. The CDR3 is 15 residues long. Here the CDR3 DNA reads TGTGCCAGCAGTGAGACTACTAGGGGGCATCAGCCCCAGCATTTT. This sequence encodes CASSETTRGHQPQHF. Full variable domain (outside the CDR3, taken from reference TRBV28 and TRBJ1-5): DVKVTQSSRYLVKRTGEKVFLECVQDMDHENMFWYRQDPGLGLRLIYFSYDVKMKEKGDIPEGYSVSREKKERFSLILESASTNQTSMYLCASSETTRGHQPQHFGDGTRLSIL.

This clone was seen a handful of times. This rearrangement joins TRBV27 to TRBJ1-5; D gene unclear. The V end was cut by 5 bases, the J end by 1 base, with 12 bases between. Germline V CDR1 and CDR2: MNHEY, SMNVEV (reference sequence). The CDR3 covers 15 residues. The CDR3 DNA follows: TGTGCCAGCAGTCCCGTTGTAAGCAGCAATCAGCCCCAGCATTTT. This translates into CASSPVVSSNQPQHF.

The chain joins TRBV6-5 to TRBJ1-5; 7 nucleotides align to TRBD1. The CDR3 is 14 amino acids. The germline V gene encodes CDR1 MNHEY and CDR2 SVGAGI. V was pared by 10 bases and J by 4 bases, with 10 bases of the junction left unmatched. CDR3 region: CATGNRGKNQPQHF. CDR3 in DNA: TGTGCCACGGGGAACAGGGGTAAGAATCAGCCCCAGCATTTT.

This chain connects TRBV5-1 to TRBJ2-5; weak D call: TRBD2 (5 bases). V lost 0 bases, J lost 2 bases, and 8 bases lay in between. The CDR3 consists of 14 residues. CDR1 and CDR2 (germline): SGHRS, YFSETQ. CDR3 residues: CASSLDGEQETQYF. Written as DNA, the CDR3 is TGCGCCAGCAGCTTGGACGGGGAGCAAGAGACCCAGTACTTC.

DNA for the CDR3: TGTGCCAGCAGCCCCTTCGGGGGGACAGGCTGGTACGAGCAGTACTTC. This sequence encodes CASSPFGGTGWYEQYF. The chain employs TRBV21-1 and TRBJ2-7; the listed D gene, TRBD1, was not tested against the DNA. TRBV21-1 is a pseudogene. This CDR3 has 16 amino acids.

The chain recombines TRBV11-1 with TRBJ2-6; the match to TRBD2 covers 13 bases. CDR3 length: 19 residues. Trimming cost V 5 bases and J 3 bases; bases outside gene matches: 10. Germline V gene sequence: CDR1 SGHAT, CDR2 FQDESV (reference sequence). The CDR3: CASSPSLAGGPGGANVLTF. CDR3 nucleotides: TGTGCCAGCAGCCCCTCACTAGCGGGAGGGCCAGGTGGGGCCAACGTCCTGACTTTC.

The rearrangement uses TRBV19 and TRBJ2-7, with 7 bases lining up with TRBD1. This CDR3 is 14 amino acids long. Trimming took 1 base from V and 0 from J; bases not matched to a gene: 0. Germline V gene sequence: CDR1 LNHDA, CDR2 SQIVND (reference sequence). CDR3 amino acids: CASSIGDSSYEQYF. The CDR3 region has the DNA TGTGCCAGTAGTATAGGGGACAGCTCCTACGAGCAGTACTTC.

The chain carries TRBV19 and TRBJ2-1; D may be TRBD2 (6 bases). Germline CDR1 and CDR2: LNHDA and SQIVND (reference sequence). The CDR3 has 14 amino acids. Trimming pared 5 bases from V and 0 bases from J, leaving 8 bases between. The CDR3 DNA is TGTGCCAGTAGTGACGGGAGCTCCTACAATGAGCAGTTCTTC. It codes for CASSDGSSYNEQFF.

V gene TRBV5-4 combines with J gene TRBJ2-5; tentative D call: TRBD2 (6 bases). The CDR3 sequence is 14 residues long. The germline CDR1 and CDR2 sequences are SGHNT and YYREEE (reference sequence). Trimming removed 4 bases from V and 4 bases from J, with 14 bases in between. Here the CDR3 reads CASSREIGPETQYF. Here the CDR3 DNA reads TGTGCCAGCAGCCGGGAGATAGGGCCAGAGACCCAGTACTTC.

This chain links TRBV11-1 with TRBJ2-7; D uncertain. CDR1 is SGHAT and CDR2 is FQDESV in the germline V gene (reference sequence). The CDR3 sequence is 15 residues long. V was clipped by 5 bases and J by 2 bases, with 16 bases between them. CDR3 bases: TGTGCCAGCAGCCCAGGCTATGTCCGAACCTACGAGCAGTACTTC. Its translation is CASSPGYVRTYEQYF.

The rearrangement links TRBV9 to TRBJ1-2; TRBD1 aligns across 10 bases. Germline V gene sequence: CDR1 SGDLS, CDR2 YYNGEE. The CDR3 has 14 residues. The V and J ends lost 5 bases and 3 bases, in that order; junction bases with no gene match: 4. CDR3: CASSEGQGDYGYTF. For the CDR3, the DNA is TGTGCCAGCAGTGAAGGACAGGGGGACTATGGCTACACCTTC.

The chain links TRBV6-1 to TRBJ2-7; a weak D match, TRBD1 (6 bases). V was pared by 4 bases and J by 6 bases, with 13 bases between. In germline, CDR1 is MNHNS, CDR2 SASEGT. The length of the CDR3 is 13 residues. The chain's CDR3 is CASSVAGEREQYF. For the CDR3, the DNA is TGTGCCAGCAGTGTAGCAGGGGAACGCGAGCAGTACTTC.

The chain employs TRBV6-5 and TRBJ2-7, with D possibly being TRBD2 (7 bases). Per the germline V gene, CDR1 is MNHEY and CDR2 is SVGAGI. This CDR3 is 14 amino acids long. V was shortened by 0 bases and J by 6 bases, with 12 bases between the two germline ends. The CDR3 loop is CASSYSSRGGEQYF. Written as DNA, the CDR3 is TGTGCCAGCAGTTACTCGAGTAGGGGGGGCGAGCAGTACTTC.

The gene calls are TRBV4-1 and TRBJ1-2; TRBD1 matches at 9 bases. The CDR3 has 16 amino acids. Germline V gene data show CDR1 as MGHRA and CDR2 as YSYEKL. Trimming removed 4 bases from V and 5 bases from J; junction bases left unmatched: 11. CDR3 region: CASSRQVQGARYGYTF. The CDR3 DNA reads TGCGCCAGCAGCCGCCAAGTACAGGGGGCGCGATATGGCTACACCTTC.

V gene TRBV6-1 combines with J gene TRBJ2-7, with 9 bases aligning to TRBD1. The CDR3 length is 14 residues. Germline V gene sequence: CDR1 MNHNS, CDR2 SASEGT. J gave up 4 bases and V 8 bases, and 9 bases lay outside the gene matches. The CDR3, as DNA: TGTGCCAGCCACCGGGACAGGGAGATTTACGAGCAGTACTTC. Translated, it gives CASHRDREIYEQYF.

The gene calls are TRBV28 and TRBJ1-1; D may be TRBD1 (6 bases). The CDR3 sequence is 12 residues long. The V and J ends lost 8 bases and 1 base respectively, with 8 bases between them. Germline V CDR1 and CDR2: MDHEN, SYDVKM. CDR3 DNA: TGTGCCAGCGAACAGGGGAACACTGAAGCTTTCTTT. It specifies CASEQGNTEAFF.

This clone was seen a few times. V usage is TRBV5-4 and J usage is TRBJ1-2; 9 nucleotides match TRBD1. The germline V gene encodes CDR1 SGHNT and CDR2 YYREEE (reference sequence). J gave up 4 bases and V 4 bases, and 5 bases lay outside the gene matches. CDR3 length: 14 amino acids. CDR3 in amino acids: CASSTDRGAYGYTF. The CDR3 DNA reads TGTGCCAGCAGCACGGACAGGGGCGCCTATGGCTACACCTTC.

The rearrangement links TRBV9 to TRBJ1-1, with D perhaps TRBD1 (5 bases). Germline lookup yields CDR1 SGDLS and CDR2 YYNGEE. V was clipped by 3 bases and J by 1 base, with 19 bases between them. The CDR3 is 17 residues long. The CDR3 protein is CASSDQISGERNTEAFF. Written as DNA, the CDR3 is TGTGCCAGCAGCGATCAGATTTCGGGGGAGAGGAACACTGAAGCTTTCTTT.

V and J are TRBV7-2 and TRBJ2-5, with D possibly matching TRBD2 (5 bases). The CDR3 runs 16 residues. V was shortened by 1 base and J by 5 bases, with 17 bases between the two germline ends. The germline CDR1 and CDR2 sequences are SGHTA and FQGNSA. DNA of the CDR3: TGTGCCAGCAGCTTAGAAATTGCGGGCCTTGGGGAGACCCAGTACTTC. Translated, it gives CASSLEIAGLGETQYF. Filled out from reference TRBV7-2 and TRBJ2-5, the complete variable domain reads GAGVSQSPSNKVTEKGKDVELRCDPISGHTALYWYRQSLGQGLEFLIYFQGNSAPDKSGLPSDRFSAERTGGSVSTLTIQRTQQEDSAVYLCASSLEIAGLGETQYFGPGTRLLVL.

This clone was recorded once. CDR3 in amino acids: CATSSRGGYSNQPQHF. The DNA of the CDR3 is TGTGCCACCAGCAGCCGAGGTGGGTACTCAAATCAGCCCCAGCATTTT. The rearrangement links TRBV15 to TRBJ1-5; D unresolved. The CDR3 consists of 16 residues. Germline loops: CDR1 LNHNV, CDR2 YYDKDF (reference sequence). Trimming cost V 3 bases and J 4 bases, with 16 bases left between them. The complete variable domain, with remaining parts taken from reference TRBV15 and TRBJ1-5, reads DAMVIQNPRYQVTQFGKPVTLSCSQTLNHNVMYWYQQKSSQAPKLLFHYYDKDFNNEADTPDNFQSRRPNTSFCFLDIRSPGLGDTAMYLCATSSRGGYSNQPQHFGDGTRLSIL.

This rearrangement joins TRBV4-3 to TRBJ1-1; D is possibly TRBD1 (6 bases). V gave up 0 bases and J gave up 5 bases, with 13 bases separating them. The CDR3 loop spans 15 amino acids. CDR1 and CDR2 from the germline V gene are LGHNA and YSLEER. CDR3 amino acids: CASSQDTAGVTEAFF. The CDR3, as DNA: TGCGCCAGCAGCCAAGATACGGCAGGGGTTACTGAAGCTTTCTTT.

This chain uses TRBV27 with TRBJ2-3, with 9 bases fitting TRBD2. The V gene's germline CDR1 is MNHEY and CDR2 SMNVEV (reference sequence). The CDR3 consists of 16 residues. V gave up 8 bases and J gave up 1 base; unmatched junction bases: 10. The CDR3 is CASGGVRLAGTDTQYF. CDR3 in DNA: TGTGCCAGCGGGGGGGTAAGACTAGCGGGCACAGATACGCAGTATTTT.

The chain has TRBV27 and TRBJ2-7; 9 bases are a match to TRBD1. This CDR3 contains 15 residues. CDR1 and CDR2 from the germline V gene are MNHEY and SMNVEV (reference sequence). V shed 1 base and J 6 bases; nucleotides not matched to a gene: 7. The CDR3 loop is CASSLLTETGGEQYF. In nucleotides, the CDR3 is TGTGCCAGCAGTTTATTAACCGAGACAGGGGGCGAGCAGTACTTC.

The chain joins TRBV4-3 to TRBJ1-4; 12 nucleotides match TRBD1. Germline V lookup: CDR1 LGHNA, CDR2 YSLEER. The V and J ends lost 0 bases and 8 bases, in that order; junction bases with no gene match: 4. This CDR3 has 16 residues. This chain's CDR3 is CASSQESGTGGEKLFF. CDR3 sequence (DNA): TGCGCCAGCAGCCAAGAAAGCGGGACAGGGGGCGAAAAACTGTTTTTT.

The sample holds one count of this clone. This chain connects TRBV6-4 to TRBJ2-3; 7 bases are a match to TRBD1. V lost 2 bases and J lost 2; bases outside the gene matches: 1. Germline V gene sequence: CDR1 MRHNA, CDR2 SNTAGT. The CDR3 loop spans 14 amino acids. This CDR3 is CASSDEGATDTQYF. The CDR3 DNA reads as TGTGCCAGCAGTGACGAGGGGGCCACAGATACGCAGTATTTT.

In its sample, this clone was seen a few times. This chain joins TRBV28 and TRBJ1-5; D possibly corresponds to TRBD1 (5 bases). This CDR3 is built from 14 residues. CDR1 MDHEN and CDR2 SYDVKM come from the germline V gene. The germline V and J ends were trimmed by 8 bases and 3 bases, with 14 bases remaining between them. In DNA form, the CDR3 reads TGTGCCAGCGTACCGGACAAGACCAATCAGCCCCAGCATTTT. Translation gives CASVPDKTNQPQHF.